Listed below are T cell receptor beta chains from one sample, sequenced in a study of CD8 T cells in ankylosing spondylitis. MiXCR, run by TCRdb on the 5' RACE reads, gives a single entry per CDR3 protein. The sample consists of more than 150,000 distinct CDR3 sequences, 15% to 20% of them appearing once. The sample consisted of blood, either unsorted or a sorted T cell fraction (not recorded which). All receptors derive from a male donor aged 10 to 30 with ankylosing spondylitis or in good health (not recorded which). Each CDR3 is given without its conserved first and last residue. The order of the fields is V gene, CDR3 protein.

V: TRBV6-2/TRBV6-3
CDR3: ASSSPGLNEQF

V: TRBV2
CDR3: ASSIKKNNEQF

V: TRBV29-1
CDR3: SVLPRQNKNTEAF

V: TRBV12-5
CDR3: ASGPAGSYEQY

V: TRBV2
CDR3: ASSPHRATNEKLF

V: TRBV30
CDR3: AYQDLMVNQPQH

V: TRBV3-1
CDR3: ASKIGGHLSSYNSPLH

V: TRBV29-1
CDR3: SVELGAYNEQF

V: TRBV9
CDR3: ASSVTSYNEQF

V: TRBV29-1
CDR3: SVIPGLAEV